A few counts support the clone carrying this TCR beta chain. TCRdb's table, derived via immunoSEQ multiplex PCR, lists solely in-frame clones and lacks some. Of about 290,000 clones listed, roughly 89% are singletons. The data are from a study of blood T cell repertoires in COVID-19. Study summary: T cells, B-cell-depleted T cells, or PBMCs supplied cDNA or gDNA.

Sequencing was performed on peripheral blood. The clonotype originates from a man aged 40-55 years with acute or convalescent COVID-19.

The DNA for the CDR3 is TGTGCCAGCAGCGCCGAAACTAGCGGGGGGGATAATGAGCAGTTCTTC. Translated: CASSAETSGGDNEQFF. The V and J genes are TRBV11-3 and TRBJ2-1, with TRBD2 matching 13 bases. CDR1 SGHNT and CDR2 YENEEA come from the germline V gene. The CDR3 is 16 amino acids. V gave up 5 bases and J gave up 7 bases; unmatched junction bases: 8.